Each of the 32 T cell receptor beta chains below was sequenced from the same sample in a study of blood T cell repertoires in COVID-19. Sequencing used immunoSEQ multiplex PCR; TCRdb keeps in-frame clones, though not all of them. The sample shows 80,000 to 95,000 clones, 85% of them seen only once. The source material was peripheral blood. All receptors come from a man aged 80 or over with acute or convalescent COVID-19.

This chain uses TRBV14 with TRBJ1-1; the D is unclear. This CDR3 is 13 amino acids long. From germline, CDR1 is SGHDN and CDR2 FVKESK. Trimming pared 0 bases from V and 4 bases from J, leaving 6 bases between. CDR3 residues: CASSQERITEAFF. In DNA, the CDR3 is TGTGCCAGCAGCCAAGAGAGGATCACTGAAGCTTTCTTT.

The genes are TRBV5-5 and TRBJ2-1, with TRBD1 matching 8 bases. The CDR3 length is 16 residues. Losses at the gene ends were 4 bases for V and 3 bases for J; bases not matched to a gene: 9. Germline V lookup: CDR1 SGHKS, CDR2 YYEKEE (reference sequence). The CDR3 coding sequence is TGTGCCAGCAGCCCATTACCGGGACAGGTCTACAATGAGCAGTTCTTC. Encoded protein: CASSPLPGQVYNEQFF. The full variable domain, with the rest looked up from reference TRBV5-5 and TRBJ2-1, is DAGVTQSPTHLIKTRGQQVTLRCSPISGHKSVSWYQQVLGQGPQFIFQYYEKEERGRGNFPDRFSARQFPNYSSELNVNALLLGDSALYLCASSPLPGQVYNEQFFGPGTRLTVL.

The rearrangement joins TRBV11-3 to TRBJ2-5, with 10 nucleotides matching TRBD2. This CDR3 comprises 17 residues. The junction had 11 bases not matched to a gene; V was cut back by 5 bases and J by 2 bases. Germline CDR1 reads SGHNT; CDR2 reads YENEEA. The DNA for the CDR3 is TGTGCCAGCAGCCCGGGGGGAAATAGCGGGAGGCAAGAGACCCAGTACTTC. Amino acid sequence: CASSPGGNSGRQETQYF.

The genes are TRBV19 and TRBJ2-2; D is unresolved. The CDR3 has 15 amino acids. CDR1 is LNHDA and CDR2 is SQIVND in the germline V gene (reference sequence). The V end lost 9 bases, the J end lost 4 bases, and 18 bases lay between the germline ends. CDR3 sequence: CASLNSPGGTGELFF. The CDR3 DNA follows: TGTGCCAGCCTAAACTCCCCGGGTGGCACCGGGGAGCTGTTTTTT.

This clone was counted at least ten times. The sample holds other DNA sequences that translate to the same CDR3. V is TRBV29-1 and J is TRBJ2-2; 11 bases are a match to TRBD2. This CDR3 comprises 17 residues. Germline CDR1 SQVTM, CDR2 ANQGSEA. Trimming at V came to 3 bases and at J to 3 bases, leaving 9 bases not matched to a gene. CDR3: CSVEGLAGGSDTGELFF. As DNA, the CDR3 is TGCAGCGTTGAGGGGTTAGCGGGAGGGTCGGACACCGGGGAGCTGTTTTTT.

The genes are TRBV7-2 and TRBJ2-3; 8 nucleotides align to TRBD2. Unmatched junction bases numbered 3, after V lost 3 bases and J lost 10 bases. CDR1 and CDR2 from the germline V gene are SGHTA and FQGNSA. The CDR3 covers 12 residues. The CDR3 region has the DNA TGTGCCAGCAGCTTTCGGGAGGGAGCGCAGTATTTT. Translated: CASSFREGAQYF. The full variable domain, rest sourced from reference TRBV7-2 and TRBJ2-3, is GAGVSQSPSNKVTEKGKDVELRCDPISGHTALYWYRQSLGQGLEFLIYFQGNSAPDKSGLPSDRFSAERTGGSVSTLTIQRTQQEDSAVYLCASSFREGAQYFGPGTRLTVL.

This chain joins TRBV2 and TRBJ2-3; 10 nucleotides align to TRBD2. In germline, CDR1 is SNHLY, CDR2 FYNNEI. The CDR3 runs 12 residues. V was clipped by 6 bases and J by 8 bases; unmatched bases: 2. CDR3 DNA: TGTGCCAGCAGGGGGACTAGCGTTACGCAGTATTTT. Translation gives CASRGTSVTQYF.

This chain links TRBV19 with TRBJ2-1, with D possibly TRBD2 on 5 matching bases. Looked up from germline, CDR1 is LNHDA and CDR2 is SQIVND (reference sequence). The CDR3 length is 16 residues. V lost 4 bases and J lost 8, with 21 bases in between. The CDR3, as DNA: TGTGCCAGTAGTACCCCGCGAAAAGGAGGTATCGATGAGCAGTTCTTC. Encoded protein: CASSTPRKGGIDEQFF. Variable domain in full (rest from reference TRBV19 and TRBJ2-1): DGGITQSPKYLFRKEGQNVTLSCEQNLNHDAMYWYRQDPGQGLRLIYYSQIVNDFQKGDIAEGYSVSREKKESFPLTVTSAQKNPTAFYLCASSTPRKGGIDEQFFGPGTRLTVL.

This chain uses TRBV6-5 with TRBJ1-4, with D unresolved. Germline values: CDR1 MNHEY, CDR2 SVGAGI. The CDR3 length is 15 residues. Trimming took off 0 bases at V and 0 bases at J, with 5 bases between the two ends. This chain's CDR3 is CASSYSSATNEKLFF. The CDR3 DNA reads TGTGCCAGCAGTTACTCCAGTGCAACTAATGAAAAACTGTTTTTT.

DNA of the CDR3: TGCGCCAGCAGCCAAGTTGCAGTTCGGGAGTACTTC. This gives the protein CASSQVAVREYF. This rearrangement joins TRBV4-1 to TRBJ2-4; no definite D call. CDR3 size: 12 residues. The germline V and J ends were trimmed by 1 base and 14 bases, with 12 bases remaining between them. Germline CDR1 and CDR2: MGHRA and YSYEKL.

This sequence joins TRBV21-1 and TRBJ1-1; the table's D call, TRBD1, was not checked against the DNA. TRBV21-1 is designated a pseudogene. The CDR3 contains 16 residues. Written as DNA, the CDR3 is TGTGCCAGCAGCAAATTGGGACAGCGCTCCCTCACTGAAGCTTTCTTT. Residues: CASSKLGQRSLTEAFF.

This chain joins TRBV18 and TRBJ2-5; 8 bases agree with TRBD1. V lost 8 bases to trimming and J lost 6 bases; unmatched junction nucleotides: 11. This CDR3 spans 14 amino acids. In germline, CDR1 is KGHSH, CDR2 LQKENI. The CDR3: CASTKGQVIQTQYF. As DNA, the CDR3 is TGTGCCAGCACCAAGGGACAGGTCATTCAGACCCAGTACTTC. The full variable domain, completed using reference TRBV18 and TRBJ2-5, is NAGVMQNPRHLVRRRGQEARLRCSPMKGHSHVYWYRQLPEEGLKFMVYLQKENIIDESGMPKERFSAEFPKEGPSILRIQQVVRGDSAAYFCASTKGQVIQTQYFGPGTRLLVL.

The chain carries TRBV2 and TRBJ1-1, with a possible D match to TRBD1 (5 bases). With 7 bases removed from V and 1 base from J, the gap between germline ends came to 10 bases. Per the germline V gene, CDR1 is SNHLY and CDR2 is FYNNEI. CDR3 size: 13 residues. The CDR3 region is CASNRQRNTEAFF. In DNA form, the CDR3 reads TGTGCCAGCAACCGACAGAGGAACACTGAAGCTTTCTTT.

The CDR3 bases are TGTGCCAGCAGCCTCAGGGACGAGCAGTACTTC. Its translation: CASSLRDEQYF. This sequence joins TRBV28 and TRBJ2-7; possible D gene TRBD1, 5 bases. The CDR3 covers 11 residues. V lost 6 bases and J lost 5, with 8 bases in between. Germline lookup yields CDR1 MDHEN and CDR2 SYDVKM.

This chain links TRBV5-1 with TRBJ2-7; D may be TRBD1 (6 bases). The V gene's germline CDR1 is SGHRS and CDR2 YFSETQ. Trimming removed 0 bases from V and 3 bases from J, with 7 bases in between. The CDR3 length is 13 residues. Here the CDR3 reads CASSLVQGYEQYF. The CDR3 DNA reads as TGCGCCAGCAGCTTGGTACAGGGCTACGAGCAGTACTTC.

CDR3 nucleotide sequence: TGTGCCAGCAGCTTAAGGAGCGGGAGTCGCACAGATACGCAGTATTTT. This sequence encodes CASSLRSGSRTDTQYF. The chain links TRBV11-3 to TRBJ2-3, with 8 bases lining up with TRBD2. The CDR3 contains 16 residues. The ends lost 2 bases at V and 1 base at J; junction bases unmatched: 5. Germline assignment: CDR1 SGHNT and CDR2 YENEEA.

V usage is TRBV5-1 and J usage is TRBJ1-5; no clear D. This CDR3 comprises 12 residues. Trimming stripped 3 bases from V and 5 bases from J, with 6 bases between. Germline assignment: CDR1 SGHRS and CDR2 YFSETQ. CDR3 sequence: CASSSADQPQHF. The CDR3 bases are TGCGCCAGCAGCTCTGCGGATCAGCCCCAGCATTTT.

V is TRBV28 and J is TRBJ1-2, with 7 positions matching TRBD1. The CDR3 totals 14 residues. Per germline, CDR1 MDHEN and CDR2 SYDVKM. Trimming removed 5 bases from V and 5 bases from J; junction bases left unmatched: 8. In DNA, the CDR3 is TGTGCCAGCAGTATTCTGACAGGGACATATGGCTACACCTTC. It codes for CASSILTGTYGYTF.

This sequence joins TRBV6-5 and TRBJ2-3; tentatively, D is TRBD1 (5 bases). This CDR3 has 14 residues. Germline V gene lookup returns CDR1 MNHEY and CDR2 SVGAGI. Trimming cost V 2 bases and J 4 bases, with 10 bases left between them. The CDR3 region has the DNA TGTGCCAGCAGTTACCGGGCAGGGCCAGATACGCAGTATTTT. Amino acids: CASSYRAGPDTQYF.

This chain uses TRBV5-1 with TRBJ2-7; D gene ambiguous. Germline values: CDR1 SGHRS, CDR2 YFSETQ. This CDR3 is 11 amino acids long. The V end was cut by 4 bases, the J end by 4 bases, with 6 bases between. The CDR3 is CASSDTYEQYF. DNA for the CDR3: TGCGCCAGCAGCGATACATACGAGCAGTACTTC. Together with reference TRBV5-1 and TRBJ2-7, the CDR3 gives the full variable domain: KAGVTQTPRYLIKTRGQQVTLSCSPISGHRSVSWYQQTPGQGLQFLFEYFSETQRNKGNFPGRFSGRQFSNSRSEMNVSTLELGDSALYLCASSDTYEQYFGPGTRLTVT.

J is TRBJ2-3 and V is TRBV29-1, with D perhaps TRBD2 (5 bases). Per germline, CDR1 SQVTM and CDR2 ANQGSEA. The CDR3 totals 11 residues. Trimming took 7 bases from V and 6 from J, leaving 11 bases between them. CDR3 residues: CSAGPGDTQYF. In DNA form, the CDR3 reads TGCAGCGCCGGGCCGGGGGATACGCAGTATTTT.

This clone was observed a single time. The V and J genes are TRBV5-6 and TRBJ2-2; TRBD1 matches 8 bases. Trimming cost V 4 bases and J 7 bases; bases outside gene matches: 12. Germline V gene data show CDR1 as SGHDT and CDR2 as YYEEEE. The CDR3 totals 16 residues. CDR3 nucleotides: TGTGCCAGCAGCCATCTATTTAACAGGGGGAACGGGGAGCTGTTTTTT. It yields the protein CASSHLFNRGNGELFF.

The CDR3 reads CASSGPFTDTQYF. In nucleotides, the CDR3 is TGTGCCAGCAGTGGGCCCTTCACAGATACGCAGTATTTT. V usage is TRBV2 and J usage is TRBJ2-3; no definite D call. This CDR3 is built from 13 residues. Germline V gene sequence: CDR1 SNHLY, CDR2 FYNNEI. The V gene lost 4 bases and the J gene lost 2 bases, with 7 bases spanning the gap.

V is TRBV30 and J is TRBJ1-6; 8 bases line up with TRBD1. The V gene end was trimmed by 6 bases and the J gene end by 7 bases; junction bases not matched to a gene: 11. The CDR3 covers 15 residues. Germline-derived CDR1 and CDR2 are GTSNPN and SVGIG (reference sequence). The chain's CDR3 is CACAYVQGVNSPLHF. The CDR3 coding sequence is TGTGCCTGCGCATACGTACAGGGGGTAAATTCACCCCTCCACTTT.

This clone was counted only a few times. The J gene is TRBJ2-7, the V gene TRBV20-1, with 11 bases fitting TRBD2. V was clipped by 3 bases and J by 5 bases; unmatched bases: 6. The CDR3 runs 14 residues. Germline lookup yields CDR1 DFQATT and CDR2 SNEGSKA (reference sequence). Here the CDR3 reads CSASGSGRANEQYF. CDR3 sequence (DNA): TGCAGTGCTAGTGGTAGCGGGAGGGCCAACGAGCAGTACTTC.

The chain carries TRBV18 and TRBJ1-6, with 7 positions matching TRBD1. The CDR3 sequence is 15 residues long. Germline values: CDR1 KGHSH, CDR2 LQKENI. V was clipped by 6 bases and J by 6 bases; unmatched bases: 8. Here the CDR3 reads CASSLDRAGNSPLHF. The CDR3 DNA is TGTGCCAGCTCTCTCGACAGGGCCGGTAATTCACCCCTCCACTTT.

V gene TRBV2 combines with J gene TRBJ2-2; 9 positions match TRBD2. The V and J ends lost 6 bases and 3 bases, in that order; junction bases with no gene match: 11. This CDR3 spans 17 amino acids. Germline CDR1 SNHLY, CDR2 FYNNEI. Here the CDR3 reads CASRSRRSGRYTGELFF. The CDR3 DNA reads as TGTGCCAGCAGGAGTAGGCGCAGCGGGAGGTACACCGGGGAGCTGTTTTTT.

V usage is TRBV28 and J usage is TRBJ1-5, with D possibly matching TRBD1 (6 bases). The CDR3 is 14 residues long. V was shortened by 2 bases and J by 5 bases, with 10 bases between the two germline ends. Per germline, CDR1 MDHEN and CDR2 SYDVKM. DNA of the CDR3: TGTGCCAGCAGTTTAGAGGACAGTCATCAGCCCCAGCATTTT. As protein: CASSLEDSHQPQHF.

In regard to this clone: The CDR3 ends on some other residue instead of the conserved phenylalanine or tryptophan, so this is likely a read error. The limits of the CDR3 on the DNA are not certain, so only TCRdb's listed CDR3 is given. The chain combines TRBV11-3 with TRBJ2-7; TRBD2 was called by the table and not checked on the DNA. The CDR3 contains 12 residues when both ends are counted. Germline CDR1 is SGHNT and CDR2 is YENEEA. The CDR3 sequence: CASSTGLAGGPG.

The DNA for the CDR3 is TGTGCCAGCCTTGGCTTAGCGGGACGAGGAAATACGCAGTATTTT. As protein: CASLGLAGRGNTQYF. The V and J genes are TRBV19 and TRBJ2-3, with 8 bases lining up with TRBD2. V trimming: 9 bases; J trimming: 7 bases; junction bases outside the gene matches: 15. CDR1 and CDR2 (germline): LNHDA, SQIVND (reference sequence). The CDR3 runs 15 residues. The variable domain in full, completed from reference TRBV19 and TRBJ2-3, reads DGGITQSPKYLFRKEGQNVTLSCEQNLNHDAMYWYRQDPGQGLRLIYYSQIVNDFQKGDIAEGYSVSREKKESFPLTVTSAQKNPTAFYLCASLGLAGRGNTQYFGPGTRLTVL.

The chain links TRBV6-6 to TRBJ2-3; tentative D call: TRBD2 (5 bases). Per germline, CDR1 MNHNY and CDR2 SVGAGI (reference sequence). Trimming pared 2 bases from V and 2 bases from J, leaving 8 bases between. This CDR3 comprises 14 residues. The CDR3 is CASSYTDSTDTQYF. In DNA, the CDR3 is TGTGCCAGCAGTTACACGGACTCCACAGATACGCAGTATTTT.

The chain has TRBV30 and TRBJ1-1, with TRBD1 as a possible D gene (5 bases). Trimming removed 1 base from V and 10 bases from J, with 19 bases in between. CDR3 length: 14 residues. The V gene's germline CDR1 is GTSNPN and CDR2 SVGIG (reference sequence). The CDR3 region is CAWSAGERPGRAFF. As DNA, the CDR3 is TGTGCCTGGAGTGCGGGGGAAAGGCCCGGGCGAGCTTTCTTT.